What follows is one T cell receptor (beta chain) and its context. The antigen is unknown. The sample carries other DNA sequences with the same CDR3. This entry belongs to a study of OX40 agonist ivuxolimab in advanced cancers. Study information: All patients had ivuxolimab intravenously every 2 weeks at 0.01 to 10 mg/kg. Prior checkpoint blockade (anti-PD-1, anti-PD-L1 or anti-CTLA-4) was permitted; about 40% had it. General study findings and limits: Average numbers of expanded clones were greater in CD8+ T cells than in CD4+.

Trimming cost V 3 bases and J 0 bases; bases outside gene matches: 1. The CDR3 sequence is 14 residues long. Germline lookup yields CDR1 KGHSH and CDR2 LQKENI. This table comes from immunoSEQ multiplex PCR, and its TCRdb copy is limited to in-frame clones, with some not included. The table shows 65,000 to 80,000 clones, with 65% to 90% occurring only once. The chain employs TRBV18 and TRBJ1-1; 7 bases are shared with TRBD1. Sequencing used CD4+ or CD8+ T cells sorted from blood, obtained in a trial of the OX40 agonist ivuxolimab. The clonotype comes from an adult with an advanced solid tumor such as melanoma, head and neck, liver or kidney cancer. The DNA of the CDR3 is TGTGCCAGCTCACCGGACAGGCTGAACACTGAAGCTTTCTTT. Encoded protein: CASSPDRLNTEAFF.